These 20 T cell receptor beta chains originate from one sample sequenced in a study of T cell responses to AZD1222 COVID-19 vaccine. Data came from immunoSEQ multiplex PCR; TCRdb stores just in-frame clones and leaves some out. In the table there are 130,000 to 150,000 clones, 80% to 95% of which are singletons. Sequencing was performed on peripheral blood, taken on day 0 of AZD1222 vaccination. These receptors all come from an adult in good health.

The rearrangement links TRBV10-2 to TRBJ1-5, with TRBD1 identical over 8 bases. The CDR3 spans 15 residues. Trimming cost V 6 bases and J 3 bases; bases outside gene matches: 7. Germline V gene lookup returns CDR1 WSHSY and CDR2 SAAADI. This CDR3 is CASSLTGADNQPQHF. CDR3 DNA: TGCGCCAGCAGCCTGACAGGGGCCGACAATCAGCCCCAGCATTTT.

Only one count was recorded for this clone. The chain has TRBV6-5 and TRBJ1-5, with no clear D. Looked up from germline, CDR1 is MNHEY and CDR2 is SVGAGI. The CDR3 is 14 amino acids. V shed 7 bases and J shed 2 bases, with 12 bases lying between them. The CDR3 coding sequence is TGTGCCAGCACCCCGATTTGGGGCAATCAGCCCCAGCATTTT. Protein product: CASTPIWGNQPQHF.

The chain employs TRBV5-5 and TRBJ2-1; D is uncertain. V was trimmed by 3 bases and J by 0 bases, leaving 10 bases between them. This CDR3 region has 15 residues. Germline CDR1 and CDR2: SGHKS and YYEKEE (reference sequence). CDR3 in DNA: TGTGCCAGCAGCTCGACATTGAGCTCCTACAATGAGCAGTTCTTC. This codes for CASSSTLSSYNEQFF.

V is TRBV7-9 and J is TRBJ1-4; D is unclear. CDR1 SEHNR and CDR2 FQNEAQ come from the germline V gene (reference sequence). Trimming removed 5 bases from V and 8 bases from J, with 15 bases in between. CDR3 length: 14 amino acids. The CDR3 is CASSRARIGEKLFF. CDR3 bases: TGTGCCAGCAGCCGGGCCCGGATCGGGGAAAAACTGTTTTTT.

V and J are TRBV6-5 and TRBJ1-4, with a weak D call TRBD1 (5 bases). The CDR3 sequence is 14 residues long. V was clipped by 6 bases and J by 0 bases, with 8 bases between them. Germline V gives CDR1 MNHEY, CDR2 SVGAGI. The CDR3 DNA reads TGTGCCAGCAGCCCCAGGGCAACTAATGAAAAACTGTTTTTT. Translating gives CASSPRATNEKLFF.

V is TRBV19 and J is TRBJ1-2, with 8 bases matching TRBD1. Looked up from germline, CDR1 is LNHDA and CDR2 is SQIVND (reference sequence). The V segment lost 3 bases and the J segment 7 bases; nucleotides outside the gene matches: 10. CDR3 length equals 15 residues. CDR3 in DNA: TGTGCCAGTAGTATCCTCGGACAGGGCCTGGGTGGCTACACCTTC. It yields the protein CASSILGQGLGGYTF.

The rearrangement joins TRBV10-3 to TRBJ2-7; TRBD2 agrees at 15 bases. V shed 8 bases and J 0 bases; nucleotides not matched to a gene: 5. The CDR3 is made up of 16 amino acids. In germline, CDR1 is ENHRY, CDR2 SYGVKD. The CDR3 coding sequence is TGTGCCATCTCGGGACTAGCGGGAGGTTTCTCCTACGAGCAGTACTTC. Residues: CAISGLAGGFSYEQYF.

In DNA, the CDR3 is TGTGCCAGCAGTCCGGGGCGGGCCGCCTCCTACAATGAGCAGTTCTTC. It codes for CASSPGRAASYNEQFF. This sequence joins TRBV28 and TRBJ2-1; D possibly matches TRBD1 or TRBD2 (5 bases each). Germline V CDR1 and CDR2: MDHEN, SYDVKM. This CDR3 has 16 residues. V was pared by 5 bases and J by 0 bases, with 14 bases between.

V gene TRBV27 combines with J gene TRBJ2-3; 7 nucleotides line up with TRBD1. Germline loops: CDR1 MNHEY, CDR2 SMNVEV (reference sequence). V shed 6 bases, J shed 4 bases, and the junction held 10 bases outside the gene matches. The CDR3 length is 15 residues. The CDR3 protein is CASSLQGTRADTQYF. The CDR3 DNA follows: TGTGCCAGCAGCCTACAGGGGACGAGGGCAGATACGCAGTATTTT.

The rearrangement uses TRBV2 and TRBJ1-4, with D possibly being TRBD1 (5 bases). The V end lost 2 bases, the J end lost 1 base, and 26 bases lay between the germline ends. This CDR3 is built from 21 residues. The V gene's germline CDR1 is SNHLY and CDR2 FYNNEI. The CDR3 sequence: CASSEFWNGWASQGTNEKLFF. Written as DNA, the CDR3 is TGTGCCAGCAGTGAATTTTGGAACGGGTGGGCTTCCCAGGGAACTAATGAAAAACTGTTTTTT.

The chain carries TRBV5-5 and TRBJ1-1; D call uncertain. CDR3 length: 13 residues. CDR1 SGHKS and CDR2 YYEKEE come from the germline V gene (reference sequence). The V end was cut by 2 bases, the J end by 4 bases, with 9 bases between. This CDR3 reads CASSFIGRTEAFF. DNA for the CDR3: TGTGCCAGCAGCTTCATCGGGCGCACTGAAGCTTTCTTT. The whole variable domain, filled in from reference TRBV5-5 and TRBJ1-1, reads DAGVTQSPTHLIKTRGQQVTLRCSPISGHKSVSWYQQVLGQGPQFIFQYYEKEERGRGNFPDRFSARQFPNYSSELNVNALLLGDSALYLCASSFIGRTEAFFGQGTRLTVV.

The CDR3 nucleotides read TGTGCCAGCAGCCCCGGGCCTACACATGAGCAGTTCTTC. Encoded protein: CASSPGPTHEQFF. V usage is TRBV28 and J usage is TRBJ2-1, with D uncertain. CDR3 size: 13 residues. CDR1 is MDHEN and CDR2 is SYDVKM in the germline V gene. Trimming took off 6 bases at V and 8 bases at J, with 14 bases between the two ends.

The genes are TRBV19 and TRBJ1-1; 7 positions agree with TRBD1. Germline CDR1 is LNHDA and CDR2 is SQIVND (reference sequence). Losses at the gene ends were 4 bases for V and 1 base for J; bases not matched to a gene: 6. This CDR3 has 15 amino acids. DNA of the CDR3: TGTGCCAGTAGTACCAGACAGGGCTCGAACACTGAAGCTTTCTTT. This encodes CASSTRQGSNTEAFF.

V gene TRBV21-1 combines with J gene TRBJ2-7; TRBD2, the table's D call, lacks a check against the DNA. TRBV21-1 is recorded as a pseudogene. The length of the CDR3 is 15 residues. The CDR3 loop reads CASPPTGRASYEQYF. CDR3 coding DNA: TGTGCCAGCCCCCCGACGGGAAGGGCCTCCTACGAGCAGTACTTC.

V and J are TRBV10-3 and TRBJ1-1; TRBD1 is a possible D gene (5 bases). The V gene lost 6 bases and the J gene lost 5 bases, with 13 bases spanning the gap. Germline V CDR1 and CDR2: ENHRY, SYGVKD. The CDR3 covers 13 residues. CDR3 in DNA: TGTGCCATCAGCCTCCCCGAGGGGACTGAAGCTTTCTTT. It translates to CAISLPEGTEAFF.

This rearrangement joins TRBV28 to TRBJ1-6; no definite D call. CDR3 length: 11 residues. The V gene lost 3 bases and the J gene lost 9 bases, with 3 bases spanning the gap. Germline CDR1 is MDHEN and CDR2 is SYDVKM. The chain's CDR3 is CASSLTSPLHF. The CDR3 nucleotides are TGTGCCAGCAGTTTGACTTCACCCCTCCACTTT.

The chain is built from TRBV30 and TRBJ1-1, with D possibly being TRBD1 (5 bases). The CDR3 loop spans 13 amino acids. In germline, CDR1 is GTSNPN, CDR2 SVGIG (reference sequence). The germline V and J ends were trimmed by 2 bases and 4 bases, with 11 bases remaining between them. DNA of the CDR3: TGTGCCTGGAGTTTCCCAGGGTCCACTGAAGCTTTCTTT. It yields the protein CAWSFPGSTEAFF. The full variable domain, completed using reference TRBV30 and TRBJ1-1, is SQTIHQWPATLVQPVGSPLSLECTVEGTSNPNLYWYRQAAGRGLQLLFYSVGIGQISSEVPQNLSASRPQDRQFILSSKKLLLSDSGFYLCAWSFPGSTEAFFGQGTRLTVV.

Comments on this clone: Other DNA variants within this sample encode the same CDR3. The chain uses TRBV5-5 and TRBJ1-1; D call uncertain. The V end was cut by 0 bases, the J end by 3 bases, with 6 bases between. The V gene's germline CDR1 is SGHKS and CDR2 YYEKEE (reference sequence). The CDR3 loop spans 13 amino acids. CDR3 residues: CASSLAVHTEAFF. As DNA, the CDR3 is TGTGCCAGCAGCTTGGCGGTGCACACTGAAGCTTTCTTT.

This chain uses TRBV21-1 with TRBJ2-1; no DNA check was done on the table's D call, TRBD2. TRBV21-1 is marked as a pseudogene. The CDR3 has 12 residues. The CDR3 here is CASNMSYNEQFF. CDR3 DNA sequence: TGTGCCAGCAATATGAGCTACAATGAGCAGTTCTTC.

The J gene is TRBJ2-1, the V gene TRBV7-9, with D tentatively TRBD2 (5 bases). CDR3 length equals 15 residues. Between the trimmed V and J ends, which lost 3 bases and 14 bases, there was a span of 23 bases. The V gene's germline CDR1 is SEHNR and CDR2 FQNEAQ (reference sequence). DNA for the CDR3: TGTGCCAGCAGCTTTAGTCAGATTCGCCTAGGAGGAAAGTTCTTC. Its translation is CASSFSQIRLGGKFF.